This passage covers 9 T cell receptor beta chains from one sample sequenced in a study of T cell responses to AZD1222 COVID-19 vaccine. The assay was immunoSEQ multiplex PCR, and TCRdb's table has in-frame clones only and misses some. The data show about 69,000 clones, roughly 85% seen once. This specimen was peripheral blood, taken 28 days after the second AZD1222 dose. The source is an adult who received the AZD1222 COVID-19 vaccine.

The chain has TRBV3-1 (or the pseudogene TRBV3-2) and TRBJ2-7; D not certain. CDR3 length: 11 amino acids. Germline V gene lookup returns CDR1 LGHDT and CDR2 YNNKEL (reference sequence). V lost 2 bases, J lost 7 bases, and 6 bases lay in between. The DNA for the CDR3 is TGTGCCAGCAGCCAATTATGGGAGCAGTACTTC. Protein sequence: CASSQLWEQYF.

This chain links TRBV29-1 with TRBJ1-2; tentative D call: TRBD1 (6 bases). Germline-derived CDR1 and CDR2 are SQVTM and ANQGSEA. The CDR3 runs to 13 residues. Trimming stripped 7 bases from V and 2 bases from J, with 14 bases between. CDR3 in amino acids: CSETRTDNYGYTF. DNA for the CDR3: TGCAGCGAAACCAGGACAGACAACTATGGCTACACCTTC.

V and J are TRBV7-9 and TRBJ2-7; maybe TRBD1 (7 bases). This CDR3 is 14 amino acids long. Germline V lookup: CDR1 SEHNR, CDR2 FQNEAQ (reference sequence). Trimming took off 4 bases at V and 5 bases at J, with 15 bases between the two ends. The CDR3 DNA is TGTGCCAGCAGCTCCCAACAGGGGAGGCACGAGCAGTACTTC. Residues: CASSSQQGRHEQYF.

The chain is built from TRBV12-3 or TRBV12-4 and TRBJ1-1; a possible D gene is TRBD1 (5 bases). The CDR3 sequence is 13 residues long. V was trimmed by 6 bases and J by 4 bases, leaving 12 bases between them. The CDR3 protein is CASSSGLSTEAFF. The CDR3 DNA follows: TGTGCCAGCAGCTCGGGGCTGAGCACTGAAGCTTTCTTT.

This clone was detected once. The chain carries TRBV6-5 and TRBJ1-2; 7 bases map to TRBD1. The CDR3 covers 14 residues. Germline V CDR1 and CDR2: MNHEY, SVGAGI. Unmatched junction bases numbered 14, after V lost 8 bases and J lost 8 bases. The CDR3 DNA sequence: TGTGCCAGCGGGGTTCCCGGGACAGTTCGCGGCTACACCTTC. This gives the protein CASGVPGTVRGYTF.

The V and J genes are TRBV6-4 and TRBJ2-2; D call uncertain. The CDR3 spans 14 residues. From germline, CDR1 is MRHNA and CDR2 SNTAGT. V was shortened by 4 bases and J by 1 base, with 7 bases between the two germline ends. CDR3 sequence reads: CASSALGNTGELFF. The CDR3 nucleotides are TGTGCCAGCAGTGCCTTGGGGAACACCGGGGAGCTGTTTTTT.

The CDR3 sequence is CASSQVNRGATEAFF. CDR3 nucleotide sequence: TGTGCCAGCAGCCAAGTAAACAGGGGTGCCACTGAAGCTTTCTTT. This chain links TRBV4-2 with TRBJ1-1; 7 positions agree with TRBD1. V was pared by 1 base and J by 4 bases, with 6 bases of the junction left unmatched. Per germline, CDR1 LGHNA and CDR2 YNFKEQ. This CDR3 is built from 15 residues.

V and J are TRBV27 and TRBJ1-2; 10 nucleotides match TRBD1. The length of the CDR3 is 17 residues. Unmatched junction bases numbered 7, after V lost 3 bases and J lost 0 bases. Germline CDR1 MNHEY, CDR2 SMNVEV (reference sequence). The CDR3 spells CASSFRTGGKANYGYTF. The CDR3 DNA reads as TGTGCCAGCAGTTTTAGGACAGGGGGGAAAGCTAACTATGGCTACACCTTC.

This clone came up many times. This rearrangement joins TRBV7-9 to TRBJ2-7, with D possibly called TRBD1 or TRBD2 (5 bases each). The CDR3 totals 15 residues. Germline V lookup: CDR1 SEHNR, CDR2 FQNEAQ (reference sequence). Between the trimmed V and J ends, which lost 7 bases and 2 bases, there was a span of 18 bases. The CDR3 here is CASTPGTGKPYEQYF. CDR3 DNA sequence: TGTGCCAGCACCCCCGGGACGGGAAAGCCCTACGAGCAGTACTTC.